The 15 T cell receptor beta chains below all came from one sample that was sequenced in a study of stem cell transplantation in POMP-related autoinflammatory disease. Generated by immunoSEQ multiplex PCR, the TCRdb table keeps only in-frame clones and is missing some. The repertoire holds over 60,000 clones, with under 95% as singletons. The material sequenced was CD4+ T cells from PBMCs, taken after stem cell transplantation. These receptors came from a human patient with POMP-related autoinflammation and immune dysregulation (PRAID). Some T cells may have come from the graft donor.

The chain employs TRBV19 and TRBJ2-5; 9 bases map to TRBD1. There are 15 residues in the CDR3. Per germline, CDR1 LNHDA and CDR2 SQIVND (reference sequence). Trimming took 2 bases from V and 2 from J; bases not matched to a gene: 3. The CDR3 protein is CASSIRGQGQETQYF. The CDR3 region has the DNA TGTGCCAGTAGTATAAGGGGACAGGGACAAGAGACCCAGTACTTC.

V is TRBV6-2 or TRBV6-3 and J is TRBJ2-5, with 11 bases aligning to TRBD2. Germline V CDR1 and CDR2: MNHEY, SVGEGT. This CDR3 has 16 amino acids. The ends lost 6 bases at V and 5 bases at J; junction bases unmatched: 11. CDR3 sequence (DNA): TGTGCCAGCAGCCCTCCTCCACTAGCGGGGGTTGAGACCCAGTACTTC. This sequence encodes CASSPPPLAGVETQYF.

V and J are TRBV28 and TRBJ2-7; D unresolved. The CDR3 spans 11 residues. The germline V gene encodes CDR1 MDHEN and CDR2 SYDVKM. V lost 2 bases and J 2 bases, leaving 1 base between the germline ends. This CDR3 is CASSLAYEQYF. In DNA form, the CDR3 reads TGTGCCAGCAGTTTAGCCTACGAGCAGTACTTC. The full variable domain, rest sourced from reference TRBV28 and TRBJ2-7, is DVKVTQSSRYLVKRTGEKVFLECVQDMDHENMFWYRQDPGLGLRLIYFSYDVKMKEKGDIPEGYSVSREKKERFSLILESASTNQTSMYLCASSLAYEQYFGPGTRLTVT.

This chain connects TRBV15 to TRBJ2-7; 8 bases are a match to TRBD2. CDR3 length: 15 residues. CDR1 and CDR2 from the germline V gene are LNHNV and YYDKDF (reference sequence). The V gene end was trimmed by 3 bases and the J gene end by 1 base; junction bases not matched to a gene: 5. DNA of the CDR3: TGTGCCACCAGCAGCGGACTAGCTCGTTCCTACGAGCAGTACTTC. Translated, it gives CATSSGLARSYEQYF.

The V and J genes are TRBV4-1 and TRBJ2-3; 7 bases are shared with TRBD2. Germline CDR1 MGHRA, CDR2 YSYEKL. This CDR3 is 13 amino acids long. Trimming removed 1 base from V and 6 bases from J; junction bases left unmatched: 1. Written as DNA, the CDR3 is TGCGCCAGCAGCCAAGGACTAGCCGATACGCAGTATTTT. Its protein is CASSQGLADTQYF.

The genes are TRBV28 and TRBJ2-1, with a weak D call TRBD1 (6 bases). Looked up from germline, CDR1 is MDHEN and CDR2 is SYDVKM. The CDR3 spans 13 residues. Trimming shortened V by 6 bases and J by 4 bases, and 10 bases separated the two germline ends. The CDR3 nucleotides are TGTGCCAGCAGCGCGACAGGTTACAATGAGCAGTTCTTC. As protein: CASSATGYNEQFF. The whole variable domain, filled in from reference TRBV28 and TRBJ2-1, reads DVKVTQSSRYLVKRTGEKVFLECVQDMDHENMFWYRQDPGLGLRLIYFSYDVKMKEKGDIPEGYSVSREKKERFSLILESASTNQTSMYLCASSATGYNEQFFGPGTRLTVL.

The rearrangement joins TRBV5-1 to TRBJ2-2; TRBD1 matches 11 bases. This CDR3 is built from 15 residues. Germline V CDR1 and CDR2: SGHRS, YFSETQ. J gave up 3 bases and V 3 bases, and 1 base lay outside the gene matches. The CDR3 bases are TGCGCCAGCAGCTGGACAGGGGGCTACACCGGGGAGCTGTTTTTT. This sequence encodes CASSWTGGYTGELFF.

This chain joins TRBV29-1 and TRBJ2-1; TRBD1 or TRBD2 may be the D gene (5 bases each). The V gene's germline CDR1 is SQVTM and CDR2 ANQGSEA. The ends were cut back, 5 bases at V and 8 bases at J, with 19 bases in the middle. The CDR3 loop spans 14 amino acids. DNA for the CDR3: TGCAGCGTTCAGAGGGGAATTAAGTTGGATGAGCAGTTCTTC. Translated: CSVQRGIKLDEQFF.

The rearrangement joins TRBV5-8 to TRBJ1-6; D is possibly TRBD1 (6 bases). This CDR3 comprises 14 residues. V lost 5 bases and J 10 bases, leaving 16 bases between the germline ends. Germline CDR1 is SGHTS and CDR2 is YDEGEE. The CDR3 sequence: CASSSSTGISPLHF. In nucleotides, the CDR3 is TGTGCCAGCAGTTCTTCAACAGGGATATCACCCCTCCACTTT.

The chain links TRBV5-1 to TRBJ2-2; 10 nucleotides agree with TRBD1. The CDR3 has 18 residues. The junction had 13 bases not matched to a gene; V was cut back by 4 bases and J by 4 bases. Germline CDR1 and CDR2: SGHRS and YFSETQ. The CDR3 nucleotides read TGCGCCAGCAGCCCACTGCCGGGGACAGGGGCTACCACCGGGGAGCTGTTTTTT. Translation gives CASSPLPGTGATTGELFF.

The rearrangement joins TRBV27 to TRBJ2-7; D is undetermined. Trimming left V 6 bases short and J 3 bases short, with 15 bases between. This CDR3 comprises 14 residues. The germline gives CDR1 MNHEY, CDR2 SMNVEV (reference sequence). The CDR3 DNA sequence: TGTGCCAGCAGCCGGACGGACCCAAGCTACGAGCAGTACTTC. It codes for CASSRTDPSYEQYF.

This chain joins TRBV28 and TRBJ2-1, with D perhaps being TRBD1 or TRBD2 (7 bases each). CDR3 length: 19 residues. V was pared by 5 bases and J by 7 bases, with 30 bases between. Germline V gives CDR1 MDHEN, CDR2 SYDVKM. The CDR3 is CASSQGIGREGAVGNEQFF. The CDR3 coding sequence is TGTGCCAGCAGTCAAGGAATCGGAAGGGAGGGGGCAGTAGGGAATGAGCAGTTCTTC.

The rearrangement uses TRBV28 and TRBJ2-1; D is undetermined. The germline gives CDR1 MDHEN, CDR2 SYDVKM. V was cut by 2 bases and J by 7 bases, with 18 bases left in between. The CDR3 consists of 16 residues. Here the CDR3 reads CASSLVPWQPTNEQFF. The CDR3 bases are TGTGCCAGCAGTTTAGTTCCCTGGCAGCCGACGAATGAGCAGTTCTTC.

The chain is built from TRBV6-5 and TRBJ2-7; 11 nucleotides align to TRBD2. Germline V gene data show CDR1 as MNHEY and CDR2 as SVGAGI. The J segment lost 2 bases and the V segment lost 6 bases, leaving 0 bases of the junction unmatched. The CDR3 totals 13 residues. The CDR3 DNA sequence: TGTGCCAGCAGGGGACTAGCGGCCTACGAGCAGTACTTC. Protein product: CASRGLAAYEQYF.

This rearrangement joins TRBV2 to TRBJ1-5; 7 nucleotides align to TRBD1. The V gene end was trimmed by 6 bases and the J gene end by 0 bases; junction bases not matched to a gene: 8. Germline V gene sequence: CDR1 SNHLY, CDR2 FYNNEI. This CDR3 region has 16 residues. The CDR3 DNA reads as TGTGCCAGCAGCAACAGGGGCGGGGGTAGCAATCAGCCCCAGCATTTT. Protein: CASSNRGGGSNQPQHF.